The 8 T cell receptor beta chains below all came from one sample that was sequenced in a study of T cells in Graves' hyperthyroidism and ophthalmopathy. RNA transcripts provided the source from which TCR beta CDR3 regions were amplified. The HTBI primer set was used in a first-round RT-PCR of the TCR CDR3. TCRdb re-called the multiplex PCR reads through MiXCR, storing one row per CDR3 protein. The sample yields about 300,000 distinct CDR3 sequences, about an eighth seen once. The specimen was blood. The source is a woman aged 25 to 45 with Graves' hyperthyroidism that later progressed to Graves' ophthalmopathy.

This clonotype occurred many times. This rearrangement joins TRBV27 to TRBJ2-1; 7 bases agree with TRBD1. Germline V lookup: CDR1 MNHEY, CDR2 SMNVEV (reference sequence). The J segment lost 0 bases and the V segment lost 8 bases, leaving 4 bases of the junction unmatched. The CDR3 loop spans 14 amino acids. CDR3: CASGAGGSYNEQFF. The CDR3 bases are TGTGCCAGCGGGGCAGGGGGCTCCTACAATGAGCAGTTCTTC.

The sample holds many counts of this clonotype. A read error may account for a junction end that differs from germline. The gene calls are TRBV4-2 and TRBJ2-7; D might be TRBD2 (5 bases). The CDR3 consists of 14 residues. Germline assignment: CDR1 LGHNA and CDR2 YNFKEQ. The CDR3 here is CASSQEGLSYEQYF. The CDR3 nucleotides are TGCGCCAGCAGCCAAGAGGGTCTCTCCTACGAGCAGTACTTC.

This clonotype was seen repeatedly, ten times or more. The rearrangement links TRBV20-1 to TRBJ2-5; D is possibly TRBD1 (5 bases). V dropped 6 bases and J dropped 1 base, with 9 bases sitting between them. There are 12 residues in the CDR3. Germline V gene lookup returns CDR1 DFQATT and CDR2 SNEGSKA (reference sequence). The chain's CDR3 is CSARQFQETQYF. The CDR3 DNA is TGCAGTGCAAGACAGTTCCAAGAGACCCAGTACTTC.

The chain links TRBV6-2 or TRBV6-3 to TRBJ2-3, with TRBD1 matching over 12 bases. Germline V gene lookup returns CDR1 MNHEY and CDR2 SVGEGT. V lost 8 bases and J lost 5; bases outside the gene matches: 11. CDR3 size: 16 residues. In DNA form, the CDR3 reads TGTGCCAGCCGCGATCCGGGACAGGGGGCTCAAGATACGCAGTATTTT. It encodes CASRDPGQGAQDTQYF.

This clonotype was seen ten or more times. The chain carries TRBV20-1 and TRBJ2-1; no definite D call. The V and J ends lost 7 bases and 7 bases respectively, with 14 bases between them. Germline V gene sequence: CDR1 DFQATT, CDR2 SNEGSKA (reference sequence). The CDR3 is 12 amino acids. The CDR3 coding sequence is TGCAGTGGGAACCGCAGGTTGAATGAGCAGTTCTTC. The encoded protein is CSGNRRLNEQFF.

This clonotype was seen only a few times. J is TRBJ1-6 and V is TRBV14; a weak D match, TRBD1 (6 bases). Deletions cut 2 bases from V and 11 bases from J, with 16 bases between. The CDR3 has 15 amino acids. Germline-derived CDR1 and CDR2 are SGHDN and FVKESK. CDR3: CASSQITGGQAPLHF. The CDR3 bases are TGTGCCAGCAGCCAAATAACTGGGGGGCAGGCACCCCTCCACTTT.

This clonotype was observed at least ten times. The CDR3 protein is CASSSGTGDSYNEQFF. DNA of the CDR3: TGTGCCAGCAGCTCCGGGACAGGGGACTCCTACAATGAGCAGTTCTTC. The chain uses TRBV7-9 and TRBJ2-1; 10 nucleotides align to TRBD1. The length of the CDR3 is 16 residues. V lost 4 bases and J lost 0; bases outside the gene matches: 3. Per the germline V gene, CDR1 is SEHNR and CDR2 is FQNEAQ (reference sequence).

This clonotype appeared a few times. A much larger clone lies a single base off, so this may be a read error. This sequence joins TRBV7-2 and TRBJ2-7, with 7 bases aligning to TRBD1. This CDR3 comprises 13 residues. After removal of 8 bases from V and 6 bases from J, the junction contained 10 bases not matched to a gene. Per the germline V gene, CDR1 is SGHTA and CDR2 is FQGNSA. The CDR3 reads CASGTGTVSEQYF. CDR3 DNA: TGTGCCAGCGGCACCGGGACAGTTAGCGAGCAGTACTTC.